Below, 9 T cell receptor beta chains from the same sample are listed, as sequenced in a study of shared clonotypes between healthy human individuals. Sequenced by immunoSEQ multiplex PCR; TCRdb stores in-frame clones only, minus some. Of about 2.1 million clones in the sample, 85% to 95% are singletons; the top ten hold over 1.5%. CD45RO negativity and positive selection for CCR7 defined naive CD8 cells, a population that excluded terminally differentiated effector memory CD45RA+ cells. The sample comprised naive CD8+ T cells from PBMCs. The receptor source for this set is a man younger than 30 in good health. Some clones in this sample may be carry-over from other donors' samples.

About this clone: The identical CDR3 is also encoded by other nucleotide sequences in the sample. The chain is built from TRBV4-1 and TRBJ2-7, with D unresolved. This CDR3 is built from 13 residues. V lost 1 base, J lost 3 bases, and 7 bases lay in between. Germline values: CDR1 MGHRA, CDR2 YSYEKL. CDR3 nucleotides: TGCGCCAGCAGCCAAGGACGGGTCTACGAGCAGTACTTC. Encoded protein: CASSQGRVYEQYF.

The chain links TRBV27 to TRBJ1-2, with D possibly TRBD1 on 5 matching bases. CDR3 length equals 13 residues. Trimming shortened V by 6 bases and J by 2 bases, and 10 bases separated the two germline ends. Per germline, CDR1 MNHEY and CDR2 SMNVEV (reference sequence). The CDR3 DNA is TGTGCCAGCAGCCCGGGACCAAACTATGGCTACACCTTC. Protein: CASSPGPNYGYTF.

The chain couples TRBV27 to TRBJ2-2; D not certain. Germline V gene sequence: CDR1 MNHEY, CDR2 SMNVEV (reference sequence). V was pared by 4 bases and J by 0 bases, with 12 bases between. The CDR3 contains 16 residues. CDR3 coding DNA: TGTGCCAGCAGTTCTAGGGTTTGGGCGAACACCGGGGAGCTGTTTTTT. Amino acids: CASSSRVWANTGELFF.

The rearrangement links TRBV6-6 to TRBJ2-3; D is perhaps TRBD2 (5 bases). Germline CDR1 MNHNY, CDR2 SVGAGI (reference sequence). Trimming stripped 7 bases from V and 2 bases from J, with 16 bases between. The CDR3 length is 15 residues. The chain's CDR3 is CASTPRGADTDTQYF. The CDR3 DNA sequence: TGTGCCAGCACCCCCCGGGGTGCCGACACAGATACGCAGTATTTT.

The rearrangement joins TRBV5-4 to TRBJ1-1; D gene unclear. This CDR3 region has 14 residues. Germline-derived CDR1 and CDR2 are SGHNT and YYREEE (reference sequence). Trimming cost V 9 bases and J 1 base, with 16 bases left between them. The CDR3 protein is CATTYSRKNTEAFF. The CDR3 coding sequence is TGTGCCACCACCTATTCCAGAAAGAACACTGAAGCTTTCTTT.

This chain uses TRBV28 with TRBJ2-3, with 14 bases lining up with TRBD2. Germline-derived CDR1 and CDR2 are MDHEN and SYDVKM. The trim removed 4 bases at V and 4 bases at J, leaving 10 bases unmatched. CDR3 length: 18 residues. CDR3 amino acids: CASSYGGTSGSSADTQYF. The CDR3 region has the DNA TGTGCCAGCAGTTATGGGGGGACTAGCGGGAGTTCAGCAGATACGCAGTATTTT.

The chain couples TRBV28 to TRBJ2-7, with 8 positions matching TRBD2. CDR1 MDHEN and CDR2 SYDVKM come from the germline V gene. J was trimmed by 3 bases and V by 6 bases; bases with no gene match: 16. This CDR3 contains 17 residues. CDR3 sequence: CASSPIREREGHYEQYF. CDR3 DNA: TGTGCCAGCAGCCCTATTCGAGAACGGGAGGGCCACTACGAGCAGTACTTC.

CDR3 residues: CASMGGSLTEQYF. The CDR3 region has the DNA TGTGCCAGCATGGGGGGGAGTCTAACCGAGCAGTACTTC. The rearrangement uses TRBV27 and TRBJ2-7; 7 positions agree with TRBD2. Trimming cost V 7 bases and J 6 bases; bases outside gene matches: 9. CDR1 and CDR2 (germline): MNHEY, SMNVEV (reference sequence). The CDR3 extends over 13 amino acids.

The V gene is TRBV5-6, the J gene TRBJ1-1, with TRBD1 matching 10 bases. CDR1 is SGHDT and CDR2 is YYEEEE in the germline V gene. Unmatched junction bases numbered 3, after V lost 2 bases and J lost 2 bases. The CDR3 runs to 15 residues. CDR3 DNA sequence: TGTGCCAGCAGCTTTGGGACAGGGGCAAACACTGAAGCTTTCTTT. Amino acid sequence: CASSFGTGANTEAFF. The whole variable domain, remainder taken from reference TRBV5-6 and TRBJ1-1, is DAGVTQSPTHLIKTRGQQVTLRCSPKSGHDTVSWYQQALGQGPQFIFQYYEEEERQRGNFPDRFSGHQFPNYSSELNVNALLLGDSALYLCASSFGTGANTEAFFGQGTRLTVV.